These T cell receptor beta chains were read from a single sample in a study of T-cell memory formation after mild COVID-19. TCRdb reprocessed the 5' RACE reads with MiXCR, giving one entry per CDR3 protein. This repertoire shows about 620,000 distinct CDR3 sequences, roughly 18% found once; its top ten account for about 12%. Sequencing input: PBMCs or a T cell subset sorted from them (not recorded which). Receptors originate from an adult woman who had mild COVID-19 (a few samples of this study predate the infection). Cell type and time point are not known. CDR3s include the opening cysteine and the closing phenylalanine or tryptophan. D genes are given only for firm matches. A clone size is listed for some rows: how often the clone was seen (once, few, many), or a class if it is expanded.

TRBJ2-3 few TRBD1 TRBV7-2 CASSRKNRGTTDTQYF TGTGCCAGCAGCCGAAAAAACAGGGGGACAACAGATACGCAGTATTTT
TRBJ1-1 - TRBD1 TRBV7-9 CASSQGQGVPGSRYGEAFF TGTGCCAGCAGCCAGGGACAGGGCGTTCCGGGTTCGCGATATGGTGAAGCTTTCTTT
TRBJ1-2 - TRBD1 TRBV29-1 CSAKGGTDDGYTF TGCAGCGCCAAAGGGGGGACAGATGATGGCTACACCTTC
TRBJ2-2 many - TRBV5-1 CASSLGESTGELFF TGCGCCAGCAGCTTGGGAGAGTCCACCGGGGAGCTGTTTTTT
TRBJ2-3 once - TRBV24-1 CATSDWQDTQYF TGTGCCACCAGTGATTGGCAGGATACGCAGTATTTT
TRBJ2-3 - - TRBV7-6 CASSPRSDTQYF TGTGCCAGCAGTCCCCGATCCGATACGCAGTATTTT
TRBJ2-7 few - TRBV12-3/TRBV12-4 CASRTRLDEQYF TGTGCCAGCCGGACACGGTTAGACGAGCAGTACTTC
TRBJ1-2 few - TRBV27 CASSLLGGSNYGYTF TGTGCCAGCAGTTTATTGGGGGGGTCTAACTATGGCTACACCTTC
TRBJ2-3 - - TRBV12-3/TRBV12-4 CASTVYGGGHTDTQYF TGTGCCAGCACTGTGTATGGGGGGGGGCACACAGATACGCAGTATTTT
TRBJ2-7 few - TRBV30 CAWSQRDRGYEQYF TGTGCCTGGAGTCAACGGGACCGGGGCTACGAGCAGTACTTC
TRBJ2-1 many - TRBV9 CASSPLSYNEQFF TGTGCCAGCAGTCCCCTCTCCTACAATGAGCAGTTCTTC
TRBJ2-3 - TRBD2 TRBV12-3/TRBV12-4 CASSPSPPSGSSTDTQYF TGTGCCAGCAGTCCTAGCCCCCCTAGCGGGTCTAGCACAGATACGCAGTATTTT
TRBJ1-2 - - TRBV2 CASSRGIYDYTF TGTGCCAGCAGCAGAGGGATCTATGACTACACCTTC
TRBJ2-3 many - TRBV20-1 CSSMRTAPATQYF TGCAGTAGTATGCGAACCGCGCCGGCTACGCAGTATTTT
TRBJ2-7 few TRBD1 TRBV2 CASTLERGQGYEQYF TGTGCCAGCACCCTTGAGAGGGGACAGGGGTACGAGCAGTACTTC
TRBJ1-1 - - TRBV7-2 CASSIGRRWNTEAFF TGTGCCAGCAGCATCGGTAGACGGTGGAACACTGAAGCTTTCTTT
TRBJ1-1 - - TRBV7-2 CASSLGRPEAFF TGTGCCAGCAGCCTCGGACGGCCTGAAGCTTTCTTT
TRBJ1-3 - - TRBV18 CASSPVGTRGNTIYF TGTGCCAGCTCACCAGTGGGTACGAGAGGAAACACCATATATTTT
TRBJ1-1 few - TRBV7-9 CASSLATAEAFF TGTGCCAGCAGCTTAGCGACCGCTGAAGCTTTCTTT
TRBJ1-5 few - TRBV20-1 CSARPSGRGYIGVSNQPQHF TGCAGTGCTAGACCATCTGGACGCGGATACATCGGGGTTAGCAATCAGCCCCAGCATTTT
TRBJ1-4 - - TRBV24-1 CATSDPREVDEKLFF TGTGCCACCAGTGATCCCAGGGAGGTGGATGAAAAACTGTTTTTT
TRBJ2-7 many - TRBV7-2 CASSFRRYEQYF TGTGCCAGCAGCTTCCGAAGGTACGAGCAGTACTTC
TRBJ2-1 - - TRBV12-3/TRBV12-4 CASSFLLGRSSYNEQFF TGTGCCAGCAGTTTTCTCCTAGGACGGAGCTCCTACAATGAGCAGTTCTTC
TRBJ2-7 - - TRBV11-1 CASSLAAGTAYEQYF TGTGCCAGCAGCTTAGCCGCAGGGACGGCCTACGAGCAGTACTTC
TRBJ1-5 many - TRBV7-2 CASTEGGTQPQHF TGTGCCAGCACGGAGGGGGGGACACAGCCCCAGCATTTT
TRBJ2-3 few TRBD2 TRBV7-9 CASSLEASGGLTDTQYF TGTGCCAGCAGCTTAGAGGCTAGCGGGGGACTCACAGATACGCAGTATTTT
TRBJ2-6 few - TRBV2 CASSERGLAGDLRAGANVLTF TGTGCCAGCAGTGAACGAGGGCTGGCAGGGGACCTACGAGCTGGGGCCAACGTCCTGACTTTC
TRBJ2-1 - TRBD2 TRBV7-8 CASSLSGTSFYNEQFF TGTGCCAGCAGCTTAAGCGGGACCAGCTTCTACAATGAGCAGTTCTTC
TRBJ1-4 - - TRBV20-1 CSASRASEKLFF TGCAGTGCTAGCAGGGCGAGTGAAAAACTGTTTTTT
TRBJ2-7 few - TRBV20-1 CSASAYAGEQYF TGCAGTGCTAGTGCGTATGCGGGGGAGCAGTACTTC
TRBJ2-7 - - TRBV2 CASSDHEQYF TGTGCCAGCAGTGACCACGAGCAGTACTTC
TRBJ2-5 - - TRBV11-2 CASSLRWNPETQYF TGTGCCAGCAGCTTAAGGTGGAATCCAGAGACCCAGTACTTC
TRBJ1-3 - - TRBV2 CASSRAGNTIYF TGTGCCAGCTCCCGGGCTGGAAACACCATATATTTT
TRBJ2-3 few - TRBV7-9 CASSLSTVGYTDTQYF TGTGCCAGCAGCTTATCGACAGTCGGATACACAGATACGCAGTATTTT
TRBJ1-1 - - TRBV5-6 CASSLDPFLIGNTEAFF TGTGCCAGCAGCTTGGACCCTTTTTTAATAGGGAACACTGAAGCTTTCTTT
TRBJ2-3 once - TRBV5-6 CASSHLPDTQYF TGTGCCAGCAGCCACCTACCGGATACGCAGTATTTT
TRBJ2-6 - TRBD1 TRBV19 CASTADRVGSGANVLTF TGTGCCAGTACCGCTGACAGGGTGGGATCTGGGGCCAACGTCCTGACTTTC
TRBJ2-2 - - TRBV7-2 CASSLRAAVVTGELFF TGTGCCAGCAGCTTACGCGCCGCCGTGGTCACCGGGGAGCTGTTTTTT
TRBJ2-5 - - TRBV2 CASRTGPGGTQYF TGTGCCAGCAGGACGGGTCCAGGAGGGACCCAGTACTTC
TRBJ2-5 - - TRBV6-1 CASSGLLAQETQYF TGTGCCAGCAGTGGGCTATTGGCCCAAGAGACCCAGTACTTC
TRBJ2-7 - - TRBV4-1 CASSQFLLQGPYEQYF TGCGCCAGCAGCCAATTCCTTCTACAGGGCCCCTACGAGCAGTACTTC
TRBJ2-5 - - TRBV12-3/TRBV12-4 CASSFSAATRTQYF TGTGCCAGCAGTTTCTCGGCGGCTACTAGGACCCAGTACTTC
TRBJ1-4 few - TRBV4-1 CASSQDRSRRTEKLFF TGCGCCAGCAGCCAAGATCGGTCGAGACGAACGGAAAAACTGTTTTTT
TRBJ1-1 few - TRBV5-5 CASSLWDTREAFF TGTGCCAGCAGCTTGTGGGACACCCGAGAAGCTTTCTTT
TRBJ1-2 few TRBD1 TRBV25-1 CASVTMWDRGLEDYGYTF TGTGCCAGCGTAACAATGTGGGACAGGGGGCTTGAGGACTATGGCTACACCTTC
TRBJ2-1 - - TRBV7-9 CASSLHRTSNEQFF TGTGCCAGCAGCTTACATCGTACTAGCAATGAGCAGTTCTTC
TRBJ2-2 few - TRBV4-2 CASSQGGANTGELFF TGTGCCAGCAGCCAAGGAGGGGCGAACACCGGGGAGCTGTTTTTT
TRBJ2-1 few - TRBV4-3 CASSQDRQSYNEQFF TGCGCCAGCAGCCAAGATCGCCAGTCTTACAATGAGCAGTTCTTC
TRBJ1-1 few - TRBV18 CASSPRGAGHTEAFF TGTGCCAGCTCACCCCGGGGGGCGGGGCACACTGAAGCTTTCTTT
TRBJ2-1 few - TRBV7-2 CASSFTLGPPEEFF TGTGCCAGCAGCTTCACCCTCGGACCGCCTGAGGAGTTCTTC
TRBJ2-2 few - TRBV7-6 CASSGSKTGELFF TGTGCCAGCAGCGGGAGCAAGACCGGGGAGCTGTTTTTT
TRBJ2-3 once TRBD2 TRBV9 CASGGLAGGTDTQYF TGTGCCAGCGGAGGACTAGCGGGGGGCACAGATACGCAGTATTTT
TRBJ2-3 - - TRBV10-2 CASSLSAGSTDTQYF TGCGCCAGCAGCCTGTCGGCGGGAAGCACAGATACGCAGTATTTT
TRBJ2-5 many - TRBV12-3/TRBV12-4 CASSRPPGVAGFETQYF TGTGCCAGCAGCAGACCCCCTGGTGTAGCAGGATTCGAGACCCAGTACTTC